A single sample gave rise to the 30 T cell receptor beta chains below, sequenced in a study of T cells in Graves' hyperthyroidism and ophthalmopathy. Amplified TCR beta CDR3 regions came from RNA transcripts. HTBI primers drove first-round RT-PCR of the TCR CDR3. TCRdb redid the calling of the multiplex PCR reads with MiXCR, one entry per CDR3 protein. The sample has hundreds of thousands of distinct CDR3 sequences, around 15% seen once; the top ten hold around 4%. Material: blood. The source is a woman aged 25 to 39 with Graves' hyperthyroidism.

The chain has TRBV20-1 and TRBJ2-1; 14 positions match TRBD2. The CDR3 extends over 14 amino acids. CDR1 is DFQATT and CDR2 is SNEGSKA in the germline V gene (reference sequence). Germline trimming cut 5 bases from V and 8 bases from J; bases unmatched to any gene: 5. CDR3 DNA: TGCAGTGCTTGTGGACTAGCGGGAGGCGATGAGCAGTTCTTC. Its protein product is CSACGLAGGDEQFF.

This clonotype was found many times. The gene calls are TRBV6-1 and TRBJ2-5, with D possibly matching TRBD2 (6 bases). CDR1 MNHNS and CDR2 SASEGT come from the germline V gene. The CDR3 loop spans 16 amino acids. The germline V and J ends were trimmed by 5 bases and 5 bases, with 21 bases remaining between them. CDR3 nucleotide sequence: TGTGCCAGCAGTTCACCGAAGGGTGGAGGGCGGGAGACCCAGTACTTC. Translation: CASSSPKGGGRETQYF.

This clonotype was found many times. This sequence joins TRBV30 and TRBJ1-1, with D uncertain. The CDR3 contains 11 residues. Trimming left V 5 bases short and J 8 bases short, with 12 bases between. Germline values: CDR1 GTSNPN, CDR2 SVGIG (reference sequence). CDR3 residues: CAWSRRGEAFF. The DNA of the CDR3 is TGTGCCTGGTCTAGACGCGGCGAAGCTTTCTTT.

This clonotype appeared many times. Written as DNA, the CDR3 is TGTGCCAGCAGTGTCTCCCCCGTTAGCGGGACGGACTCCTACGAGCAGTACTTC. Translating gives CASSVSPVSGTDSYEQYF. The V gene is TRBV2, the J gene TRBJ2-7; 8 bases map to TRBD2. V shed 4 bases and J 0 bases; nucleotides not matched to a gene: 14. This CDR3 is built from 18 residues. Germline V gene sequence: CDR1 SNHLY, CDR2 FYNNEI.

This clonotype was recorded at least ten times. CDR3 DNA: TGTGCCAGCGATACTGACGAAGGCGGGCCCCCCTACGAGCAGTACTTC. It yields the protein CASDTDEGGPPYEQYF. This chain joins TRBV28 and TRBJ2-7; tentatively, D is TRBD2 (5 bases). CDR3 length: 16 residues. Germline loops: CDR1 MDHEN, CDR2 SYDVKM. Trimming stripped 8 bases from V and 2 bases from J, with 22 bases between.

On this clonotype itself: A much larger clone sits a single nucleotide away, making a read error possible. The V and J genes are TRBV7-2 and TRBJ2-7; weak D call: TRBD2 (6 bases). This CDR3 spans 15 amino acids. CDR1 SGHTA and CDR2 FQGNSA come from the germline V gene. The CDR3 reads CAGSPDGSFSYEQYF. As DNA, the CDR3 is TGTGCCGGCAGCCCCGACGGGAGCTTCTCCTACGAGCAGTACTTC.

The chain combines TRBV11-2 with TRBJ2-3, with 11 bases lining up with TRBD2. After removal of 5 bases from V and 0 bases from J, the junction contained 22 bases not matched to a gene. Germline CDR1 is SGHAT and CDR2 is FQNNGV. The CDR3 sequence is 22 residues long. Written as DNA, the CDR3 is TGTGCCAGCAGCCAAGAATTTATGGGAACTAGCGGGAGAACAACTAGCACAGATACGCAGTATTTT. Amino acids: CASSQEFMGTSGRTTSTDTQYF.

On this clonotype itself: This clone may be a read error of a much larger clone one base away. The chain has TRBV29-1 and TRBJ2-1, with a possible D match to TRBD2 (6 bases). The J call may be faulty, since TRBJ2-7 better matches the DNA end. Germline CDR1 SQVTM, CDR2 ANQGSEA. This CDR3 spans 15 amino acids. This CDR3 reads CSVGMAGLDYNEQYF. The CDR3 nucleotides are TGCAGCGTCGGAATGGCGGGACTTGACTACAATGAGCAGTACTTC.

The rearrangement links TRBV30 to TRBJ2-7, with 7 bases identical to TRBD1. There are 15 residues in the CDR3. The trim removed 8 bases at V and 0 bases at J, leaving 13 bases unmatched. The germline gives CDR1 GTSNPN, CDR2 SVGIG (reference sequence). In nucleotides, the CDR3 is TGTGCCCAATCGCCCGGGACAGCACCCTCCTACGAGCAGTACTTC. Translated, it gives CAQSPGTAPSYEQYF.

Ten or more counts support this clonotype. The chain uses TRBV7-3 and TRBJ2-5; 8 bases align to TRBD2. V was clipped by 4 bases and J by 5 bases; unmatched bases: 9. Per the germline V gene, CDR1 is SGHTA and CDR2 is FQGTGA. This CDR3 has 15 amino acids. As DNA, the CDR3 is TGTGCCAGCAGCTGGACAGCGGGGGAGGCGGAGACCCAGTACTTC. It encodes CASSWTAGEAETQYF.

This chain uses TRBV27 with TRBJ1-2; 9 nucleotides agree with TRBD1. Per the germline V gene, CDR1 is MNHEY and CDR2 is SMNVEV (reference sequence). Losses at the gene ends were 0 bases for V and 5 bases for J; bases not matched to a gene: 13. This CDR3 contains 18 residues. CDR3 DNA sequence: TGTGCCAGCAGTTTATCGCTAAACGTTTTGGACAGGGGATATGGCTACACCTTC. This codes for CASSLSLNVLDRGYGYTF.

The chain recombines TRBV12-3 or TRBV12-4 with TRBJ2-1; 9 positions match TRBD2. This CDR3 has 15 residues. The junction had 11 bases not matched to a gene; V was cut back by 6 bases and J by 8 bases. CDR3 nucleotides: TGTGCCAGCAGGGAATCTCCGGGACTAGCCCATGAGCAGTTCTTC. It yields the protein CASRESPGLAHEQFF.

This clonotype appeared many times. V and J are TRBV11-1 and TRBJ2-7; perhaps TRBD2 as D (6 bases). In germline, CDR1 is SGHAT, CDR2 FQDESV (reference sequence). The CDR3 runs to 13 residues. The germline V and J ends were trimmed by 4 bases and 5 bases, with 12 bases remaining between them. The CDR3 sequence: CASSSGRRDEQYF. The CDR3 DNA sequence: TGTGCCAGCAGCTCGGGGAGGAGGGACGAGCAGTACTTC.

Of note for this clonotype: A much larger clone differs by one base, so this may be a read error. The rearrangement links TRBV13 to TRBJ2-1; D might be TRBD2 (6 bases). V shed 5 bases and J shed 10 bases, with 15 bases lying between them. Germline lookup yields CDR1 PRHDT and CDR2 FYEKMQ (reference sequence). The CDR3 sequence is 13 residues long. CDR3 coding DNA: TGTGCCAGCAGCGTAGCCGGCGGAGGGGAGCAGTTCTTC. This codes for CASSVAGGGEQFF. Using reference TRBV13 and TRBJ2-1 for the parts outside the CDR3, the full variable domain is AAGVIQSPRHLIKEKRETATLKCYPIPRHDTVYWYQQGPGQDPQFLISFYEKMQSDKGSIPDRFSAQQFSDYHSELNMSSLELGDSALYFCASSVAGGGEQFFGPGTRLTVL.

The chain carries TRBV27 and TRBJ2-7; 10 bases align to TRBD1. The CDR3 spans 13 residues. Germline CDR1 MNHEY, CDR2 SMNVEV (reference sequence). Unmatched junction bases numbered 8, after V lost 6 bases and J lost 9 bases. This CDR3 reads CASSLTGGAGQYF. The CDR3 nucleotides are TGTGCCAGCAGCCTGACAGGGGGCGCGGGGCAGTACTTC.

There are a few counts of this clonotype. CDR3 nucleotide sequence: TGTGCCTGGAGTGTTGGGGTCAGGGGGAGCACAGATACGCAGTATTTT. Protein product: CAWSVGVRGSTDTQYF. The gene calls are TRBV30 and TRBJ2-3, with 7 bases that match TRBD1. Germline CDR1 and CDR2: GTSNPN and SVGIG (reference sequence). There are 16 residues in the CDR3. Trimming removed 0 bases from V and 0 bases from J; junction bases left unmatched: 6.

In this sample, this clonotype turned up many times. This chain's CDR3 is CASSPPGPPAQYF. The CDR3 DNA is TGTGCCAGCTCACCACCAGGCCCCCCGGCGCAGTATTTT. The chain recombines TRBV18 with TRBJ2-3; no firm D call. The CDR3 runs to 13 residues. Between the trimmed V and J ends, which lost 0 bases and 10 bases, there was a span of 11 bases. Germline V gene sequence: CDR1 KGHSH, CDR2 LQKENI.

This clonotype showed up many times. This chain uses TRBV2 with TRBJ2-2; TRBD1 agrees at 10 bases. The CDR3 extends over 14 amino acids. With V trimmed by 8 bases and J by 5 bases, 5 bases remained unmatched. Germline V lookup: CDR1 SNHLY, CDR2 FYNNEI. The CDR3 protein is CASCRDRGTGELFF. The CDR3 nucleotides read TGTGCCAGCTGCAGGGACAGGGGTACCGGGGAGCTGTTTTTT.

Concerning this clonotype: A much bigger clone sits one base away, suggesting this may be a read error. The CDR3 ends on some other residue instead of the conserved phenylalanine or tryptophan, so this is likely a read error. V and J are TRBV5-5 and TRBJ1-1; D is ambiguous. Trimming left V 4 bases short and J 0 bases short, with 7 bases between. The CDR3 is 13 residues long. Germline V lookup: CDR1 SGHKS, CDR2 YYEKEE (reference sequence). CDR3 in amino acids: CASSVDLNTEAFL. The CDR3 bases are TGTGCCAGCAGCGTCGACCTGAACACTGAAGCTTTCCTT.

This clonotype was detected ten times or more. The chain employs TRBV12-3 or TRBV12-4 and TRBJ1-2, with 7 bases identical to TRBD1. V was clipped by 5 bases and J by 8 bases; unmatched bases: 5. This CDR3 has 12 residues. CDR3 DNA: TGTGCCAGCAGTCTGACAGGGAAGGGCTACACCTTC. It encodes CASSLTGKGYTF.

CDR3 sequence: CASSPIGTGMAKNIQYF. The CDR3 nucleotides are TGTGCCAGCTCACCAATAGGTACCGGAATGGCCAAAAACATTCAGTACTTC. This chain connects TRBV18 to TRBJ2-4, with D unclear. The V gene's germline CDR1 is KGHSH and CDR2 LQKENI. The V and J ends lost 2 bases and 1 base respectively, with 15 bases between them. The CDR3 loop spans 17 amino acids.

J is TRBJ1-2 and V is TRBV7-2; D gene unclear. This CDR3 is built from 14 residues. Trimming cost V 1 base and J 1 base, with 7 bases left between them. In germline, CDR1 is SGHTA, CDR2 FQGNSA. The DNA of the CDR3 is TGTGCCAGCAGCTTAGGGGTAAATAACTATGGCTACACCTTC. Residues: CASSLGVNNYGYTF.

This clonotype turned up a few times. The chain carries TRBV6-9 and TRBJ2-7, with D perhaps matching TRBD1 (5 bases). The V gene's germline CDR1 is MNHGY and CDR2 SVAAGI. The CDR3 is 15 amino acids. Trimming shortened V by 3 bases and J by 0 bases, and 12 bases separated the two germline ends. The CDR3 coding sequence is TGTGCCAGCAGTTACGGCGGCAGGGCCTCCTACGAGCAGTACTTC. Encoded protein: CASSYGGRASYEQYF.

This clonotype was recorded a few times. The chain carries TRBV28 and TRBJ1-2; a possible D gene is TRBD1 (6 bases). The V gene's germline CDR1 is MDHEN and CDR2 SYDVKM. Trimming removed 5 bases from V and 3 bases from J, with 16 bases in between. The CDR3 runs to 15 residues. The CDR3 bases are TGTGCCAGCAGTGATATTACAGGGAAAGACTATGGCTACACCTTC. Protein: CASSDITGKDYGYTF.

The table lists this clonotype with many counts. The rearrangement links TRBV20-1 to TRBJ2-1, with D uncertain. From germline, CDR1 is DFQATT and CDR2 SNEGSKA (reference sequence). V was cut by 1 base and J by 9 bases, with 7 bases left in between. CDR3 length equals 11 residues. DNA for the CDR3: TGCAGTGCTAGAGGCGATACTGAGCAGTTCTTC. Its protein is CSARGDTEQFF.

V is TRBV29-1 and J is TRBJ1-3; D possibly corresponds to TRBD1 (5 bases). This CDR3 comprises 14 residues. V was pared by 2 bases and J by 2 bases, with 10 bases between. The V gene's germline CDR1 is SQVTM and CDR2 ANQGSEA. The CDR3 spells CSVEPGVAGNTIYF. The CDR3 nucleotides read TGCAGCGTTGAACCGGGGGTAGCTGGAAACACCATATATTTT.

In its sample, this clonotype was seen a few times. V gene TRBV29-1 combines with J gene TRBJ2-2, with D unresolved. Trimming removed 5 bases at V and 4 bases at J, with 8 bases between. The CDR3 contains 12 residues. Germline V lookup: CDR1 SQVTM, CDR2 ANQGSEA. As DNA, the CDR3 is TGCAGCGTTACCCCCTCCACCGGGGAGCTGTTTTTT. Its translation: CSVTPSTGELFF.

This clonotype showed up just a few times. The chain is built from TRBV19 and TRBJ2-2; D perhaps matches TRBD1 (5 bases). The germline V gene has CDR1 LNHDA and CDR2 SQIVND (reference sequence). This CDR3 comprises 15 residues. V was pared by 3 bases and J by 1 base, with 9 bases between. The CDR3 region has the DNA TGTGCCAGTAGTATTATAGGGGTGAACACCGGGGAGCTGTTTTTT. It encodes CASSIIGVNTGELFF.

The chain employs TRBV28 and TRBJ2-2, with 9 bases fitting TRBD2. Germline V gene lookup returns CDR1 MDHEN and CDR2 SYDVKM. The CDR3 spans 16 residues. The junction had 6 bases not matched to a gene; V was cut back by 4 bases and J by 3 bases. CDR3 DNA: TGTGCCAGCAGTTCGTATAGCGGGAGAGACACCGGGGAGCTGTTTTTT. It specifies CASSSYSGRDTGELFF. The variable domain in full, completed from reference TRBV28 and TRBJ2-2, reads DVKVTQSSRYLVKRTGEKVFLECVQDMDHENMFWYRQDPGLGLRLIYFSYDVKMKEKGDIPEGYSVSREKKERFSLILESASTNQTSMYLCASSSYSGRDTGELFFGEGSRLTVL.

This clonotype was seen repeatedly, ten times or more. The chain is built from TRBV29-1 and TRBJ2-7; D unresolved. Trimming pared 4 bases from V and 3 bases from J, leaving 7 bases between. The germline CDR1 and CDR2 sequences are SQVTM and ANQGSEA. The CDR3 is 11 residues long. For the CDR3, the DNA is TGCAGCGTTGGAAAAGTCTACGAGCAGTACTTC. As protein: CSVGKVYEQYF.